This TCR beta chain is drawn from a study of blood T cell repertoires in COVID-19. On the study more broadly: COVID-19 samples, acute and convalescent, were from the United States, Italy and Spain.

The CDR3 contains 18 residues. V shed 0 bases, J shed 0 bases, and the junction held 11 bases outside the gene matches. The germline V gene encodes CDR1 SGHTA and CDR2 FQGNSA. Data came from immunoSEQ multiplex PCR; TCRdb stores just in-frame clones and leaves some out. Seen here are 75,000 to 95,000 clones, roughly 90% observed once, and the top ten hold approximately 1.6%. The sequence was obtained from a man in his 60s with acute or convalescent COVID-19. The rearrangement joins TRBV7-2 to TRBJ2-7; 7 bases match TRBD2. Sequenced input: peripheral blood. CDR3 nucleotide sequence: TGTGCCAGCAGCTTAGCGCGGCTAGCGGAGACAAGCTCCTACGAGCAGTACTTC. Residues: CASSLARLAETSSYEQYF.